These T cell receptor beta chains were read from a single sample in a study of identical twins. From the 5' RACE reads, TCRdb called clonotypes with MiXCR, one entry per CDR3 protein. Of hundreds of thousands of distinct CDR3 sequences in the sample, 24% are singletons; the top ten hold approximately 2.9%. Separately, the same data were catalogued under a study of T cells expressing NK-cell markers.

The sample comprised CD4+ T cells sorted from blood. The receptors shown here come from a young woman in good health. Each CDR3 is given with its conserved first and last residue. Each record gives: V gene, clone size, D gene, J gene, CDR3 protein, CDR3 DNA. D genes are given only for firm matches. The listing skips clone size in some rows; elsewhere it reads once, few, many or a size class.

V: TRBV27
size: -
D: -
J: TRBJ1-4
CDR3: CASRHPNEKLFF
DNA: TGTGCCAGCCGGCACCCTAATGAAAAACTGTTTTTT

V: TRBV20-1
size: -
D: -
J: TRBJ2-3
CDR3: CSATPDPSAAEYTQYF
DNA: TGCAGTGCCACTCCCGACCCTAGCGCAGCTGAATATACGCAGTATTTT

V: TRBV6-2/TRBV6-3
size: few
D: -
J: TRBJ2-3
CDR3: CASRRGGPDTQYF
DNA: TGTGCCAGTAGAAGAGGCGGGCCAGATACGCAGTATTTT

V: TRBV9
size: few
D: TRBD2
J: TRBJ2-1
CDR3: CASEAGAFGYNEQFF
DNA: TGTGCCAGCGAAGCGGGAGCCTTTGGATACAATGAGCAGTTCTTC

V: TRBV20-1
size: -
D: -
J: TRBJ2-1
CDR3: CSARNRGGEQFF
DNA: TGCAGTGCTAGAAACAGGGGAGGTGAGCAGTTCTTC

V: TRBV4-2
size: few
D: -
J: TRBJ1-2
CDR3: CASSQEQSNYGYTF
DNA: TGTGCCAGCAGCCAAGAACAATCTAACTATGGCTACACCTTC

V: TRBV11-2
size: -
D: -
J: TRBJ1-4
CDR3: CASSPMYSDEKLFF
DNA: TGTGCCAGCAGCCCGATGTATAGTGATGAAAAACTGTTTTTT

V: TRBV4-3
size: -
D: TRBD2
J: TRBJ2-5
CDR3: CASSQEAAGGETQYF
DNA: TGCGCCAGCAGCCAAGAAGCAGCGGGAGGAGAGACCCAGTACTTC

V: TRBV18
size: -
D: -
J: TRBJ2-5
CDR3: CASSTRQAPQETQYF
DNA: TGTGCCAGCTCAACAAGACAGGCCCCTCAAGAGACCCAGTACTTC

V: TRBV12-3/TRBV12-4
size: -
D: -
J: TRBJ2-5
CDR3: CASRNGTRETQYF
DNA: TGTGCCAGCAGAAATGGGACTCGGGAGACCCAGTACTTC

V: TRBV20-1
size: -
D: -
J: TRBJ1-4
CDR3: CSAMEITNEKLFF
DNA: TGCAGTGCTATGGAGATTACTAATGAAAAACTGTTTTTT

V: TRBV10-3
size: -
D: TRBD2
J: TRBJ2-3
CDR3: CAISVGGRVGSDTQYF
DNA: TGTGCCATCAGTGTAGGCGGGAGAGTTGGGTCAGATACGCAGTATTTT

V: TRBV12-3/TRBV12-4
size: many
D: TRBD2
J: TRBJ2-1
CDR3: CASSLRTSGSYEQFF
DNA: TGTGCCAGCAGCCTCAGGACTAGCGGGAGCTATGAGCAGTTCTTC

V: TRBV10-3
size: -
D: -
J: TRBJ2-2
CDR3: CAISESSPGTGELFF
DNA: TGTGCCATCAGTGAGTCATCGCCGGGCACCGGGGAGCTGTTTTTT

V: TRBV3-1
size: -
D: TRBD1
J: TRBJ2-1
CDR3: CASSHKPGQGNYNEQFF
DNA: TGTGCCAGCAGCCATAAACCGGGACAGGGGAATTACAATGAGCAGTTCTTC

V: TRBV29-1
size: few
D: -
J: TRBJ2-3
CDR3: CSAGRMDTDTQYF
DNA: TGCAGCGCGGGACGGATGGACACAGATACGCAGTATTTT

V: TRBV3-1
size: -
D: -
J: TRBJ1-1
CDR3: CASSQAGTRGEAFF
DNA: TGTGCCAGCAGCCAAGCGGGGACAAGGGGTGAAGCTTTCTTT

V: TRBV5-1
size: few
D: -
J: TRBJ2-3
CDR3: CASSSGAKDTQYF
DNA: TGCGCCAGCAGTTCCGGGGCGAAGGATACGCAGTATTTT

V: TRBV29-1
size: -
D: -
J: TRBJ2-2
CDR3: CSAWGTANTGELFF
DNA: TGCAGCGCCTGGGGGACGGCGAACACCGGGGAGCTGTTTTTT

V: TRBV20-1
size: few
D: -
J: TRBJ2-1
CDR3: CSARETTEQFF
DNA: TGCAGTGCTAGAGAGACTACTGAGCAGTTCTTC